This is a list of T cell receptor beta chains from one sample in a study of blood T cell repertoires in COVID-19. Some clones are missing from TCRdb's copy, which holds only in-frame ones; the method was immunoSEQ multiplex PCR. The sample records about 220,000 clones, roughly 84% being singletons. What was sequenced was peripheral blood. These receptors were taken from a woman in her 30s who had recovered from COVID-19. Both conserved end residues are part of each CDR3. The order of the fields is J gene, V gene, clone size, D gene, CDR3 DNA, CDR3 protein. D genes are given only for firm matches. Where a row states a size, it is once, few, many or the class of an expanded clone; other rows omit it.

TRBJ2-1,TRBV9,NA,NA,TGTGCCAGCAGCGTAGCGGCGGCATACAATGAGCAGTTCTTC,CASSVAAAYNEQFF
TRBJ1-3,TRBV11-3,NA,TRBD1,TGTGCCAGCAGCGCTGGACAGGGGGCGAGAGGAAACACCATATATTTT,CASSAGQGARGNTIYF
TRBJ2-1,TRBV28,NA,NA,TGTGCCAGCAGCTCCGCTAATATAGGAGGTGAGCAGTTCTTC,CASSSANIGGEQFF
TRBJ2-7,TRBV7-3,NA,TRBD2,TGTGCCAGCAGCCTTCTAGCGGGAGGGGTTTTCGAGCAGTACTTC,CASSLLAGGVFEQYF
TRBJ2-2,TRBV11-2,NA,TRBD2,TGTGCCAGCAGCTTATTTTGGACTAGCGGGAAACGAGGCACCGGGGAGCTGTTTTTT,CASSLFWTSGKRGTGELFF
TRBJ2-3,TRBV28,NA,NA,TGTGCCTCCTCAGGATTAAGCACAGATACGCAGTATTTT,CASSGLSTDTQYF
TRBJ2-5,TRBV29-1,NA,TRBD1,TGCAGCGTTGCACAGGGGAATAGGGAGACCCAGTACTTC,CSVAQGNRETQYF
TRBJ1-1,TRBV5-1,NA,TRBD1,TGCGCCAGCAGCCCAGGGACAGGAGACACTGAAGCTTTCTTT,CASSPGTGDTEAFF
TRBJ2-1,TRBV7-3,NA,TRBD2,TGTGCCAGCAGCTTAGGCCTGGTGATAGCGGGAGGGCCCTCGTACAATGAGCAGTTCTTC,CASSLGLVIAGGPSYNEQFF
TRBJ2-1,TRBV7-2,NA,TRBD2,TGTGCCAGCAGCTTGGGGACTAGCGGGATCCAGTTCTTC,CASSLGTSGIQFF
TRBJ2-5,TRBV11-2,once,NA,TGTGCCAGCAGCTTAGGACACAGGGTTCAAGAGACCCAGTACTTC,CASSLGHRVQETQYF
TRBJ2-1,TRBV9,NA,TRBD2,TGTGCCAGCAGCGTAGGGGCGGGAGTCTTAAACAATGAGCAGTTCTTC,CASSVGAGVLNNEQFF
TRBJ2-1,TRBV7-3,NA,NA,TGTGCCAGCAAAGACGGGAGCTCCTACAATGAGCAGTTCTTC,CASKDGSSYNEQFF
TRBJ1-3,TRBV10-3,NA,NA,TGTGCCATCAGTGGGGAGGGTTATTCTGGAAACACCATATATTTT,CAISGEGYSGNTIYF
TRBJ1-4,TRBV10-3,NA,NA,TGTGCCATCAGTGAGTCGCGTGCAACTAATGAAAAACTGTTTTTT,CAISESRATNEKLFF
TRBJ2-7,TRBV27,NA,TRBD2,TGTGCCAGCAGTTCCCTAGCGGGAGTTGCCTACGAGCAGTACTTC,CASSSLAGVAYEQYF
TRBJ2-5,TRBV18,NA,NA,TGTGCCAGCTCACCATCCTTAGAGACCCAGTACTTC,CASSPSLETQYF
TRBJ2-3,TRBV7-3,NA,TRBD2,TGTGCCAGCAGCTTGACTAGCGGGAACACAGATACGCAGTATTTT,CASSLTSGNTDTQYF
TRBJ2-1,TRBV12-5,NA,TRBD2,TGTGCTAGTGGTTTGCGAGTTAGCGGGAGTGGAAATGAGGCGTACAATGAGCAGTTCTTC,CASGLRVSGSGNEAYNEQFF
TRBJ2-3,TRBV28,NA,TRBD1,TGTGCCAGCAGTAGGACAGGGGGTACACTTGGCGGTACGCAGTATTTT,CASSRTGGTLGGTQYF
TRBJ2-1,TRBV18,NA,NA,TGTGCCAGCTCACCTCGACAGGGACTTTCCCTTTACAATGAGCAGTTCTTC,CASSPRQGLSLYNEQFF
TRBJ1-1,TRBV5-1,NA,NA,TGCGCCAGCAACGGGGGAATGACTGAAGCTTTCTTT,CASNGGMTEAFF
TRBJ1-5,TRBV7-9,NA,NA,TGTGCCAGCAGCTTGACTGGACAGCCCCAGCATTTT,CASSLTGQPQHF